These 10 T cell receptor beta chains were all obtained from the same sample, sequenced in a study of CD8 T cells in Susac syndrome. Random-hexamer reverse transcription was applied to about 0.5 to 1 ug RNA. TCRdb ran MiXCR on the immunoSEQ multiplex PCR reads and lists one entry per CDR3 protein. The sample consists of roughly 200,000 distinct CDR3 sequences, over 85% of them appearing once. Sequenced material: CD4+ T cells from PBMCs. Receptors originate from a human donor in good health.

CDR3 sequence: CASIGTGLSDTEAFF. In nucleotides, the CDR3 is TGTGCCAGCATTGGGACAGGGTTATCGGACACTGAAGCTTTCTTT. V and J are TRBV6-1 and TRBJ1-1, with TRBD1 matching 9 bases. The CDR3 extends over 15 amino acids. CDR1 is MNHNS, CDR2 SASEGT, per germline. V lost 7 bases to trimming and J lost 3 bases; unmatched junction nucleotides: 9.

The V call is TRBV30, the J call TRBJ2-1; 11 bases fit TRBD2. Germline V gives CDR1 GTSNPN, CDR2 SVGIG (reference sequence). CDR3 length equals 13 residues. V shed 4 bases and J 9 bases; nucleotides not matched to a gene: 5. The CDR3 DNA is TGTGCCTGGACTAGCGGGAGGCCTCGTGAGCAGTTCTTC. Its protein is CAWTSGRPREQFF.

This rearrangement joins TRBV30 to TRBJ2-4; 7 nucleotides match TRBD2. The germline CDR1 and CDR2 sequences are GTSNPN and SVGIG (reference sequence). CDR3 length: 16 amino acids. Trimming cost V 0 bases and J 2 bases; bases outside gene matches: 7. Written as DNA, the CDR3 is TGTGCCTGGAGTGTCCTGACTAGCACCTCCAAAAACATTCAGTACTTC. It encodes CAWSVLTSTSKNIQYF.

J is TRBJ2-1 and V is TRBV12-3 or TRBV12-4; a possible D gene is TRBD2 (5 bases). The CDR3 covers 17 residues. V lost 5 bases and J lost 8, with 25 bases in between. CDR3 in DNA: TGTGCCAGCAGTCCCCCCGTTAGGGAGAGCTTGACGGATGAGCAGTTCTTC. It is translated as CASSPPVRESLTDEQFF.

This chain connects TRBV20-1 to TRBJ2-7; the D gene is possibly TRBD2 (6 bases). The CDR3 has 12 residues. CDR1 and CDR2 (germline): DFQATT, SNEGSKA (reference sequence). Here the CDR3 DNA reads TGCATTTTAAGGGGACTCTCCTACGAGCAGTACGTC. Translating it yields CILRGLSYEQYV.

The J gene is TRBJ2-3, the V gene TRBV20-1; D is ambiguous. Looked up from germline, CDR1 is DFQATT and CDR2 is SNEGSKA (reference sequence). Trimming removed 2 bases from V and 8 bases from J, with 8 bases in between. This CDR3 has 11 residues. Here the CDR3 reads CSARRSSTQYF. The CDR3 DNA reads as TGCAGTGCTAGAAGGAGCAGTACGCAGTATTTT.

This sequence joins TRBV7-2 and TRBJ1-2; no definite D call. V was clipped by 1 base and J by 2 bases, with 5 bases between them. Per the germline V gene, CDR1 is SGHTA and CDR2 is FQGNSA. The CDR3 length is 13 residues. CDR3 sequence reads: CASSLERNYGYTF. In DNA form, the CDR3 reads TGTGCCAGCAGCTTAGAGAGGAACTATGGCTACACCTTC.

The chain couples TRBV9 to TRBJ2-5; no reliable D call. Deletions cut 3 bases from V and 0 bases from J, with 9 bases between. Germline V lookup: CDR1 SGDLS, CDR2 YYNGEE. The CDR3 contains 14 residues. The CDR3 region has the DNA TGTGCCAGCAGCGCGACATCGTACCAAGAGACCCAGTACTTC. The encoded protein is CASSATSYQETQYF.

The genes are TRBV3-1 and TRBJ2-4; no definite D call. Per the germline V gene, CDR1 is LGHDT and CDR2 is YNNKEL (reference sequence). The V end was cut by 2 bases, the J end by 7 bases, with 9 bases between. The CDR3 runs 13 residues. The CDR3 DNA is TGTGCCAGCAGCCAAACGGTTGAGAACATTCAGTACTTC. This encodes CASSQTVENIQYF.

The gene calls are TRBV3-1 and TRBJ2-1; no firm D call. This CDR3 contains 15 residues. Trimming stripped 2 bases from V and 6 bases from J, with 14 bases between. Germline CDR1 reads LGHDT; CDR2 reads YNNKEL (reference sequence). The CDR3 protein is CASSQFPFGGNEQFF. The DNA of the CDR3 is TGTGCCAGCAGCCAATTCCCCTTTGGCGGCAATGAGCAGTTCTTC.